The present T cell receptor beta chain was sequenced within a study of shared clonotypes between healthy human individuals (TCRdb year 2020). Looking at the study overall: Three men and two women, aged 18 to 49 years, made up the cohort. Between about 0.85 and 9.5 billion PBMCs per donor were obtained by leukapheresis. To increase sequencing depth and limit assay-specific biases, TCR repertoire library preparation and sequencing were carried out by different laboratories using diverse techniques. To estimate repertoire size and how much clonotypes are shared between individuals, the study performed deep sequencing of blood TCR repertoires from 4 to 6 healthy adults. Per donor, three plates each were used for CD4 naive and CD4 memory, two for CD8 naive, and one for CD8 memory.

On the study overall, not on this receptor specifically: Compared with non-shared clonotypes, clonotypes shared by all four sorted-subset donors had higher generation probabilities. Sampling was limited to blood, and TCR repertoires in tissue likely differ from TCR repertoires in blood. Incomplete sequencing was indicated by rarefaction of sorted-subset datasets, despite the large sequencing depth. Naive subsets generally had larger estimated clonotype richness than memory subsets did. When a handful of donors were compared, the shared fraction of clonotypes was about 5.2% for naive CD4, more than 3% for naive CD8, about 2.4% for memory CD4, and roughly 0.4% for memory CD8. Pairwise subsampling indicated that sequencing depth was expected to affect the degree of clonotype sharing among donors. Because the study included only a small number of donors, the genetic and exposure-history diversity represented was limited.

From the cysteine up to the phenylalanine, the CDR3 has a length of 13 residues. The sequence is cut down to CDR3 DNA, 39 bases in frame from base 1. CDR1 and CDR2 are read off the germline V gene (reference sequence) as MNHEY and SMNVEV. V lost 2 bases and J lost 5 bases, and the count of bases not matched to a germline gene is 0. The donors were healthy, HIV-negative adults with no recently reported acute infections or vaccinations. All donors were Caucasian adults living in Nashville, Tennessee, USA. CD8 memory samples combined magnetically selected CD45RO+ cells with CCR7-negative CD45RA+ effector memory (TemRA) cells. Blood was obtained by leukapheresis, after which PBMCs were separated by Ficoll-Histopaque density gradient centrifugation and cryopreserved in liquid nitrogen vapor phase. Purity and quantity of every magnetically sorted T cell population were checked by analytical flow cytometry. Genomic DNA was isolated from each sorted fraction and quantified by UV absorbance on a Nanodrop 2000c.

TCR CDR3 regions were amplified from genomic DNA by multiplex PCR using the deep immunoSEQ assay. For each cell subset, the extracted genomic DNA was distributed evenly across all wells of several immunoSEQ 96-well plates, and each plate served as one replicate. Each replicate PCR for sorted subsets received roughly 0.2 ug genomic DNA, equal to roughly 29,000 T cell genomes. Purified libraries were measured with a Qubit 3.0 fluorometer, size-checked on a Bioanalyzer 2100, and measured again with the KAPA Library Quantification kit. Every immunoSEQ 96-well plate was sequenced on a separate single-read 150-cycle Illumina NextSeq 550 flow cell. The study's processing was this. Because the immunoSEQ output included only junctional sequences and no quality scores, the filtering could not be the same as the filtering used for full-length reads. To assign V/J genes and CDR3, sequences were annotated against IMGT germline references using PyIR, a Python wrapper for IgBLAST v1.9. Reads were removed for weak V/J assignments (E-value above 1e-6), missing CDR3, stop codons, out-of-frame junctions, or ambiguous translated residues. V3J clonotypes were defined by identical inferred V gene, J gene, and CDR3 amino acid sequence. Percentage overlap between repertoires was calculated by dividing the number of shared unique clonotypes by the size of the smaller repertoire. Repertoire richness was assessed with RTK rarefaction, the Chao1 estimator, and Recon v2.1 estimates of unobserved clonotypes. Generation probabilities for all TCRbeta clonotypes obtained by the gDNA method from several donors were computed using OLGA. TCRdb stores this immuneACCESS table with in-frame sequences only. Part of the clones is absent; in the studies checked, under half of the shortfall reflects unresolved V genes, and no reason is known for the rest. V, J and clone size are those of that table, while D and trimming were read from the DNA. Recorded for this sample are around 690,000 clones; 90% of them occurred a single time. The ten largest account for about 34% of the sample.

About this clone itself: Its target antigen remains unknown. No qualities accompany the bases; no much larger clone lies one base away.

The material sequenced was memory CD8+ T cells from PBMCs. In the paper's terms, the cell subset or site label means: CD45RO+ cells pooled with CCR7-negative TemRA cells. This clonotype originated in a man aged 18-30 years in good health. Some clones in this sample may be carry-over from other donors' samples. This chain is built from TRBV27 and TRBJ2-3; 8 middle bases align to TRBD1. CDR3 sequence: CASSLTGGDTQYF. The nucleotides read TGTGCCAGCAGTTTAACAGGGGGAGATACGCAGTATTTT.